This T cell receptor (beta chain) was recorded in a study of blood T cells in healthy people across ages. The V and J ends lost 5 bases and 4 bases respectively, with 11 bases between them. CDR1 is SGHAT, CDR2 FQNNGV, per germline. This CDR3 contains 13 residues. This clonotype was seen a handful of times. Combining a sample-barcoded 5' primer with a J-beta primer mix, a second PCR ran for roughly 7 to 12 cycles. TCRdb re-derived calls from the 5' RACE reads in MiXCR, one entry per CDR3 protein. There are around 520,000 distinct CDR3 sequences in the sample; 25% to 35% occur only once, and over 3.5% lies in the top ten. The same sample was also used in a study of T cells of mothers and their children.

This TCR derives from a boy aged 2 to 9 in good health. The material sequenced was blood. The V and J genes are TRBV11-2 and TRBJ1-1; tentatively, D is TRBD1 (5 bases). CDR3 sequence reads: CASSLDSLTEAFF. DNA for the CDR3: TGTGCCAGCAGCCTTGACAGTCTCACTGAAGCTTTCTTT. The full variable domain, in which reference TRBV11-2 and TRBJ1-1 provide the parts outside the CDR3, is EAGVAQSPRYKIIEKRQSVAFWCNPISGHATLYWYQQILGQGPKLLIQFQNNGVVDDSQLPKDRFSAERLKGVDSTLKIQPAKLEDSAVYLCASSLDSLTEAFFGQGTRLTVV.